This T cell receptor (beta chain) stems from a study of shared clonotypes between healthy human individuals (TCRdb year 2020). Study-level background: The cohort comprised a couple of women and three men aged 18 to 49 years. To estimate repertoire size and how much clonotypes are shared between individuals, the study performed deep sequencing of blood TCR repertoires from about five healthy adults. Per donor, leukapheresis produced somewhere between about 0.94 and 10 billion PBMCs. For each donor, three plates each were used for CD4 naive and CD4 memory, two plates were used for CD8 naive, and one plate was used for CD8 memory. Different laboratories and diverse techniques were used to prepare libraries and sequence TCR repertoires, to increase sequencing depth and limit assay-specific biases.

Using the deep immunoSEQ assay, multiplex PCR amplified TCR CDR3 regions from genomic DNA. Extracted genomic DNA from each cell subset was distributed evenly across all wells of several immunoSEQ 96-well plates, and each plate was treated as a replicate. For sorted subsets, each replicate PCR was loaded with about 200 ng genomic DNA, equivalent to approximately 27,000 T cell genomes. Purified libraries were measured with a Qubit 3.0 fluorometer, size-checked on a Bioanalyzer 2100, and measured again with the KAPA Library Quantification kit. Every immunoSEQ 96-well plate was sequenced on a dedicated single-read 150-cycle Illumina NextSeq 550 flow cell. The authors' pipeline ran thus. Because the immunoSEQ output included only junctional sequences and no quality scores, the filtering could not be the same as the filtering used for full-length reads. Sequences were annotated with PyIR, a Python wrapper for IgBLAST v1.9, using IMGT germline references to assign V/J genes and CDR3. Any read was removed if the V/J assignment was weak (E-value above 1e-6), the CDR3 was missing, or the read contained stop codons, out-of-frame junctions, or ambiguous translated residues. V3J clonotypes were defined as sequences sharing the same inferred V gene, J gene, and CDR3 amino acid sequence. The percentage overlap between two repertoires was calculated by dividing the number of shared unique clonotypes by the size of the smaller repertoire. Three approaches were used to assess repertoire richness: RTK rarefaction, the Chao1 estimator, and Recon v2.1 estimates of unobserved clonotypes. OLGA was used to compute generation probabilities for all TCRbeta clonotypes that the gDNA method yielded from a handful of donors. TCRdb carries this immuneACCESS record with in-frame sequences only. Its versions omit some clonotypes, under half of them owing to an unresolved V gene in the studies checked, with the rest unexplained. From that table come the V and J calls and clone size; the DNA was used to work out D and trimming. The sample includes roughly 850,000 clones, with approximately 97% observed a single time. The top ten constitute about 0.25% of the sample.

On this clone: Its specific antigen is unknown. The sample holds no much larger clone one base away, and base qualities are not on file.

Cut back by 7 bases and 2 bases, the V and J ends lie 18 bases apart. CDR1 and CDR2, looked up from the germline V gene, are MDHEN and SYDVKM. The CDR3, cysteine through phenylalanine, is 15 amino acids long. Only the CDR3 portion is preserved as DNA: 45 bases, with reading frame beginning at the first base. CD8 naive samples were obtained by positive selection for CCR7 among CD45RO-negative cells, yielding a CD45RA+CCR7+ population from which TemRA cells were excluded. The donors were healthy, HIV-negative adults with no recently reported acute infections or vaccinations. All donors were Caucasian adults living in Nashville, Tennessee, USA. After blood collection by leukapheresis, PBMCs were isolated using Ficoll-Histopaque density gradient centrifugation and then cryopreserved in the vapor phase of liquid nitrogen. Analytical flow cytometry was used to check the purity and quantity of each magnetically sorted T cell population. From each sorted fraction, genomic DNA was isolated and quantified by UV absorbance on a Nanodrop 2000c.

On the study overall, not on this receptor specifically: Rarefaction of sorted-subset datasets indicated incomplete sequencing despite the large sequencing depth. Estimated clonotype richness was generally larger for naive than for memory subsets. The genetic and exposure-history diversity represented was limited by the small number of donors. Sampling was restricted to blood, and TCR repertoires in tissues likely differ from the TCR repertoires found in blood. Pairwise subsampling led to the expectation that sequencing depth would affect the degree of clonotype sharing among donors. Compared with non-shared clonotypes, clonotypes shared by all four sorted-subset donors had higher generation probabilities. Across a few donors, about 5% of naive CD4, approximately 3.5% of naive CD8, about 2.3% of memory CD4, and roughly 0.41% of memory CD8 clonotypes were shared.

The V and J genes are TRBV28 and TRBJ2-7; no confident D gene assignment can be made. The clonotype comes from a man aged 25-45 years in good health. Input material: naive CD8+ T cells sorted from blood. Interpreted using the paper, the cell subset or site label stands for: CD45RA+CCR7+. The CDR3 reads CASTVTKDTTYEQYF. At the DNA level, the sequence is TGTGCCAGCACCGTTACCAAGGATACTACCTACGAGCAGTACTTC.